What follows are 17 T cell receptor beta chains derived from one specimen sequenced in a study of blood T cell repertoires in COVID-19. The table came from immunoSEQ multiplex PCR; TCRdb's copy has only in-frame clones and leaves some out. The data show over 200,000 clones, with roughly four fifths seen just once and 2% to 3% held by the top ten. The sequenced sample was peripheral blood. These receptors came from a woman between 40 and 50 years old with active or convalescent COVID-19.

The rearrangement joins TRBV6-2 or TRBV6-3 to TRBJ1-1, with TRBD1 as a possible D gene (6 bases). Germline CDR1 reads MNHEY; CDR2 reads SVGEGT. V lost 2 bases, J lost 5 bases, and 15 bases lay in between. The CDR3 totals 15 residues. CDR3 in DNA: TGTGCCAGCAGTTACGGGAAGGGGGGGTCAACTGAAGCTTTCTTT. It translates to CASSYGKGGSTEAFF.

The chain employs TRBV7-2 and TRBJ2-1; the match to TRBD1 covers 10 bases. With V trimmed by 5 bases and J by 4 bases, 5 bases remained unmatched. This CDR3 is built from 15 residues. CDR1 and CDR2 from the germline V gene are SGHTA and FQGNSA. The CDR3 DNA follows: TGTGCCAGCAGCGCCGGGGACAGGGGATACAATGAGCAGTTCTTC. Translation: CASSAGDRGYNEQFF.

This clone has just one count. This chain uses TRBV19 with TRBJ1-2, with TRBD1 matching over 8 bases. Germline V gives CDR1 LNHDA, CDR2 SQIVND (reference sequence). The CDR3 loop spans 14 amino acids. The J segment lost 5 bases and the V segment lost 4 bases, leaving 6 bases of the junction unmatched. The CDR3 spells CASSTGQGRYGYTF. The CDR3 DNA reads TGTGCCAGTAGTACTGGACAGGGAAGGTATGGCTACACCTTC.

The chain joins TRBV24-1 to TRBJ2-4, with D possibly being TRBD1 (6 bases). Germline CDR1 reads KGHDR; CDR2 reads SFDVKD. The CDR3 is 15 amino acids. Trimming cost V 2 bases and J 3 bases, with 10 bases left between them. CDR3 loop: CATSDSRQDKNIQYF. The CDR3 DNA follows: TGTGCCACCAGTGATTCCCGACAGGACAAAAACATTCAGTACTTC.

CDR3 nucleotide sequence: TGTGCCTGGGGGACTAGCGCTCACCCTGATACGCAGTATTTT. This gives the protein CAWGTSAHPDTQYF. V is TRBV30 and J is TRBJ2-3, with 10 bases that match TRBD2. Germline CDR1 reads GTSNPN; CDR2 reads SVGIG (reference sequence). This CDR3 spans 14 amino acids. The J segment lost 6 bases and the V segment lost 5 bases, leaving 8 bases of the junction unmatched.

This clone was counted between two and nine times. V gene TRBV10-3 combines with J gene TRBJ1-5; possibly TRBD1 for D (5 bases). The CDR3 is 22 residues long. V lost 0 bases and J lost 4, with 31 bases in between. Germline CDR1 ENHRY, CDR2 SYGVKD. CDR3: CAISESTLVDSRGKRLNQPQHF. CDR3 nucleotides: TGTGCCATCAGTGAGTCGACGTTGGTCGACAGCCGAGGAAAACGCCTAAATCAGCCCCAGCATTTT.

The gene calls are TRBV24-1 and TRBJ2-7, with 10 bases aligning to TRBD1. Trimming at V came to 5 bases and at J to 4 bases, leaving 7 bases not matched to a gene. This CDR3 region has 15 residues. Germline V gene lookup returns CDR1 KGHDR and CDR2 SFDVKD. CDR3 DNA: TGTGCCACCAGTGGTCCGGGACAGGGGCTGTACGAGCAGTACTTC. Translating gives CATSGPGQGLYEQYF.

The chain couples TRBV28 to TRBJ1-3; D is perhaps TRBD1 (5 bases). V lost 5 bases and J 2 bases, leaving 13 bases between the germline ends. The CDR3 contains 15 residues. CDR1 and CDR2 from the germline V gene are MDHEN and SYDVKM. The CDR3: CASSAGGDPGNTIYF. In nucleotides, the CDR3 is TGTGCCAGCAGTGCCGGGGGGGATCCTGGAAACACCATATATTTT.

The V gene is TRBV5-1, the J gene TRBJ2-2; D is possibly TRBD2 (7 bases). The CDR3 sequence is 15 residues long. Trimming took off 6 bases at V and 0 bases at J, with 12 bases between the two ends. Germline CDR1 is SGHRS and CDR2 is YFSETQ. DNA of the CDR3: TGCGCCAGCAAGGGGGGGGGCGCGAACACCGGGGAGCTGTTTTTT. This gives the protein CASKGGGANTGELFF.

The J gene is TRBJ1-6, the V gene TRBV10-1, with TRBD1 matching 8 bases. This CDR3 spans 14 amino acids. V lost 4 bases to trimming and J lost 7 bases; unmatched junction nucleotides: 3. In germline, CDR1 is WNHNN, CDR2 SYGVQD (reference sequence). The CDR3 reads CASSAGTGNSPLHF. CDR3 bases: TGCGCCAGCAGTGCCGGGACAGGCAATTCACCCCTCCACTTT.

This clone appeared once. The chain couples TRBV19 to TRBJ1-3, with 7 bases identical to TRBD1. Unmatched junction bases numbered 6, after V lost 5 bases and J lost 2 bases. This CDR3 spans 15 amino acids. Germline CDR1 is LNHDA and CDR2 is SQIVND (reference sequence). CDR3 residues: CASSLPGGAGNTIYF. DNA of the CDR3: TGTGCCAGTAGTCTCCCAGGGGGAGCTGGAAACACCATATATTTT.

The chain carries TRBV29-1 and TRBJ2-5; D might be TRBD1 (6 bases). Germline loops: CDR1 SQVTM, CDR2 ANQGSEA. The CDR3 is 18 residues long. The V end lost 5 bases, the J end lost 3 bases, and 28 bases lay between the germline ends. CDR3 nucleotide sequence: TGCAGCGTTTACAAATTGTCTCTGGACAGCCAACTTGAAGAGACCCAGTACTTC. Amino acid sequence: CSVYKLSLDSQLEETQYF.

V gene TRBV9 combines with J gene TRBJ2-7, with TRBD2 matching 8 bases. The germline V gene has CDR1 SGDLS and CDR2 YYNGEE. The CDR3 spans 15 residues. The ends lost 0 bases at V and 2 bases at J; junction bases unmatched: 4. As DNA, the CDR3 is TGTGCCAGCAGCGTAGCGGGGGGGTTGACCTACGAGCAGTACTTC. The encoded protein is CASSVAGGLTYEQYF.

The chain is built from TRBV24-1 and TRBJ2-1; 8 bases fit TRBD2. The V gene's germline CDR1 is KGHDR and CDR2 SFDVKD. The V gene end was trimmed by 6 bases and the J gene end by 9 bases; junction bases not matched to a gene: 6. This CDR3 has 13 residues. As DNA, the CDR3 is TGTGCCACCAGTTTACAGCGGGAGAGTGAGCAGTTCTTC. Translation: CATSLQRESEQFF.

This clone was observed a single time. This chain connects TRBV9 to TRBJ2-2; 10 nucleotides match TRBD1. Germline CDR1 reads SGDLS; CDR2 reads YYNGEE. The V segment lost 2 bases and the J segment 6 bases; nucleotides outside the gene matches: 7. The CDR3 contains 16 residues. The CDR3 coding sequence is TGTGCCAGCAGCGTGGGGACAGGGGCGGATCCCGGGGAGCTGTTTTTT. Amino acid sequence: CASSVGTGADPGELFF.

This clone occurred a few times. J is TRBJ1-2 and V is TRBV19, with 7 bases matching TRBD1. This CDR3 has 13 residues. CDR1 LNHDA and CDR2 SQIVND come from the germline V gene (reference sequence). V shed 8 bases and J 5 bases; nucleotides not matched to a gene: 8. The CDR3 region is CASSTGERYGYTF. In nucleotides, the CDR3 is TGTGCCAGTTCCACAGGGGAGAGGTATGGCTACACCTTC.

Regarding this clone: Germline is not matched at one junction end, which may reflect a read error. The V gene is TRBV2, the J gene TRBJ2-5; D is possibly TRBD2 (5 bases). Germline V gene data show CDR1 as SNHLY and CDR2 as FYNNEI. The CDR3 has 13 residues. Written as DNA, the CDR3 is TGTGCCAGCAGCTGGGAGTACCAGGAGACCCAGTACTTC. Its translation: CASSWEYQETQYF. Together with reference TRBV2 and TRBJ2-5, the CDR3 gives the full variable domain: EPEVTQTPSHQVTQMGQEVILRCVPISNHLYFYWYRQILGQKVEFLVSFYNNEISEKSEIFDDQFSVERPDGSNFTLKIRSTKLEDSAMYFCASSWEYQETQYFGPGTRLLVL.